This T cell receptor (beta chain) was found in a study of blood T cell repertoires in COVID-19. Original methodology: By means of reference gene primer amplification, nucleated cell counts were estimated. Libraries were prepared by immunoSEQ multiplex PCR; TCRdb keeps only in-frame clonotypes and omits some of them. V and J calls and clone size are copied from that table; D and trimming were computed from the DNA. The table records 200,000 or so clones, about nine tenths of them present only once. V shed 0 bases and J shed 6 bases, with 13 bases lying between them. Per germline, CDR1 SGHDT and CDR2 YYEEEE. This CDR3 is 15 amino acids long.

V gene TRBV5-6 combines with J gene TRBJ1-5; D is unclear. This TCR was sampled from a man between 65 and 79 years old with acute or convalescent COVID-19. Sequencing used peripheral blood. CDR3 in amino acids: CASSLGASSTQPQHF. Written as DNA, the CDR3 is TGTGCCAGCAGCTTGGGGGCCAGCTCCACTCAGCCCCAGCATTTT.